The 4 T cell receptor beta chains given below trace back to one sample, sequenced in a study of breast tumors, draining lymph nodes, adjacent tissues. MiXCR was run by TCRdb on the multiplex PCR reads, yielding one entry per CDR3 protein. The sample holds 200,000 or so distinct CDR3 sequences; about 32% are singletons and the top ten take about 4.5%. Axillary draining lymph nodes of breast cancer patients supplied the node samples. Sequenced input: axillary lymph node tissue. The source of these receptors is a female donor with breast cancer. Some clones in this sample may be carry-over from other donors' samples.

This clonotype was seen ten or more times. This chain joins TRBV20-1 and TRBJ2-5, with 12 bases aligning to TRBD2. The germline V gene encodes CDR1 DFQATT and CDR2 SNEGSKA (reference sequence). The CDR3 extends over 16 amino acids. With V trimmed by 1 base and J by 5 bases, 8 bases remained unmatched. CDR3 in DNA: TGCAGTGCTAGAGCGTCTAGCGGGAGGGCCGGGGAGACCCAGTACTTC. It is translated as CSARASSGRAGETQYF.

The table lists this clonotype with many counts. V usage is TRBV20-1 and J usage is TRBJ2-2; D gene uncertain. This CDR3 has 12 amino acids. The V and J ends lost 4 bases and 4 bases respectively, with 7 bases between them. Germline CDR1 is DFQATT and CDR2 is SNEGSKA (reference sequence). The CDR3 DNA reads TGCAGTGCTAACTGGGGCACCGGGGAGCTGTTTTTT. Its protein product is CSANWGTGELFF.

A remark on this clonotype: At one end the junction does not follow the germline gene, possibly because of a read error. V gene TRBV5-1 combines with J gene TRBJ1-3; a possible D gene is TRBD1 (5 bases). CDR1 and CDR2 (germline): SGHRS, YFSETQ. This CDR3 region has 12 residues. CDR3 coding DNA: TGCGCCAGCAGCTTGGTTGTGGGGGTCTCTCATTTT. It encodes CASSLVVGVSHF.

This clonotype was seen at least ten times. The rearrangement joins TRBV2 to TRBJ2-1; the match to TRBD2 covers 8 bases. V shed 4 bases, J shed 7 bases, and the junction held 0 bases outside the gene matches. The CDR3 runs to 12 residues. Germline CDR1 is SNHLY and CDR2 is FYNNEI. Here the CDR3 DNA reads TGTGCCAGCAGTGGACTAGCGAATGAGCAGTTCTTC. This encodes CASSGLANEQFF.